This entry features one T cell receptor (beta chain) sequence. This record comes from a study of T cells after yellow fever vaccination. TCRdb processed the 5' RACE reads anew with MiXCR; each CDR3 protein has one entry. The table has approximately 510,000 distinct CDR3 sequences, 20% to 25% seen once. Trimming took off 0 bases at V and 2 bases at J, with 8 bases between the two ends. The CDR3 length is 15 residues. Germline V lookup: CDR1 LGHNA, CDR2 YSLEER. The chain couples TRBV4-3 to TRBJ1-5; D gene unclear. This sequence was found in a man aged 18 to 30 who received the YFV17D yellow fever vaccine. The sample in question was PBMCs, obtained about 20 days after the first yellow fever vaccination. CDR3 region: CASSQEMNGNQPQHF. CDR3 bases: TGCGCCAGCAGCCAAGAGATGAATGGCAATCAGCCCCAGCATTTT.